Here is one T cell receptor (beta chain) with its context. The antigen remains unidentified. The data belong to a study of cytomegalovirus exposure and HLA in healthy donors. Study in general: A later analysis reported the same platform for the approximately 110 validation repertoires and the roughly 700 first-cohort repertoires.

Sequencing used immunoSEQ multiplex PCR; TCRdb keeps in-frame clones, though not all of them. The data contain roughly 70,000 clones, 96% of them singletons. V was trimmed by 2 bases and J by 15 bases, leaving 11 bases between them. The germline V gene encodes CDR1 SEHNR and CDR2 FQNEAQ (reference sequence). The CDR3 has 11 residues. Findings and limits, study-wide: A few CMV-associated chains proved CMV antigen-specific in vitro.

This clonotype was obtained from a woman younger than 35 in good health and CMV-seropositive. The specimen sequenced was PBMCs. V and J are TRBV7-9 and TRBJ2-1, with D possibly being TRBD2 (6 bases). CDR3 in amino acids: CASSLTQEGFF. The CDR3, as DNA: TGTGCCAGCAGCTTAACCCAGGAGGGGTTCTTC.